A selection of T cell receptor beta chains follows, all from one sample in a study of blood T cells in healthy people across ages. MiXCR was run by TCRdb on the 5' RACE reads, yielding one entry per CDR3 protein. This table has about 650,000 distinct CDR3 sequences, about 30% appearing once. The sample consisted of blood. These receptors originate from a woman of 80 years or more in good health. Both conserved end residues are part of each CDR3. The D gene is left open where the match is weak. Clone size is given for some rows only: seen once, a few or many times, or a class if the clone is expanded.

J: TRBJ2-5
size: many
D: -
V: TRBV20-1
DNA: TGCAGTGCTAGTCCCACTAGTTCGGAGACCCAGTACTTC
CDR3: CSASPTSSETQYF

J: TRBJ1-5
size: many
D: -
V: TRBV29-1
DNA: TGCAGCGTTGGGATTTCAAGCACTGGCCAGCCCCAGCATTTT
CDR3: CSVGISSTGQPQHF

J: TRBJ2-1
size: -
D: -
V: TRBV7-9
DNA: TGTGCCAGCAGCTTGGACGTACGGGATGAGCAGTTCTTC
CDR3: CASSLDVRDEQFF

J: TRBJ2-1
size: -
D: -
V: TRBV5-1
DNA: TGCGCCAGCAGCGCGTCAAGCAGGGGCAGCTCCTACAATGAGCAGTTCTTC
CDR3: CASSASSRGSSYNEQFF

J: TRBJ2-7
size: many
D: -
V: TRBV7-9
DNA: TGTGCCAGCAGCTTAGGGAGTTTACAGGGTCGCTCCTACGAGCAGTACTTC
CDR3: CASSLGSLQGRSYEQYF

J: TRBJ2-7
size: -
D: TRBD1
V: TRBV10-1
DNA: TGCGCCAGCAGTGCGGACAGGGGGATATTTTACGAGCAGTACTTC
CDR3: CASSADRGIFYEQYF

J: TRBJ1-6
size: many
D: TRBD1
V: TRBV20-1
DNA: TGCAGTGCTAAGCCTTCAGGGGGATCACCCCTCCACTTT
CDR3: CSAKPSGGSPLHF

J: TRBJ2-3
size: many
D: -
V: TRBV27
DNA: TGTGCCACCCGACGAAGCACAGATACGCAGTATTTT
CDR3: CATRRSTDTQYF

J: TRBJ1-5
size: many
D: TRBD1
V: TRBV20-1
DNA: TGCAGTGCTAGATTGACAGGGGTTAGTCAGCCCCAGCATTTT
CDR3: CSARLTGVSQPQHF

J: TRBJ2-1
size: many
D: TRBD2
V: TRBV4-2
DNA: TGTGCCAGCAGCCCCTACCCGGGACTAGCGGGCGGGGGGTCCTACAATGAGCAGTTCTTC
CDR3: CASSPYPGLAGGGSYNEQFF

J: TRBJ1-6
size: many
D: TRBD1
V: TRBV20-1
DNA: TGCAGTGCTCGACAGGGGGCGTCCTATAATTCACCCCTCCACTTT
CDR3: CSARQGASYNSPLHF

J: TRBJ1-5
size: -
D: -
V: TRBV6-2/TRBV6-3
DNA: TGTGCCAGGTTACAGGGAAACAATCAGCCCCAGCATTTT
CDR3: CARLQGNNQPQHF

J: TRBJ2-5
size: many
D: -
V: TRBV6-5
DNA: TGTGCCAGCAGAAAGAGGAGGACCGAAGGGGAGACCCAGTACTTC
CDR3: CASRKRRTEGETQYF

J: TRBJ1-2
size: -
D: -
V: TRBV29-1
DNA: TGCGGCGTTGAAGACCAAGGGACTTGGGGTGGCTACACCTTC
CDR3: CGVEDQGTWGGYTF

J: TRBJ2-3
size: many
D: -
V: TRBV20-1
DNA: TGCAGTGCTAGCCTCTTGAGTGGGGGGACTACAGATACGCAGTATTTT
CDR3: CSASLLSGGTTDTQYF

J: TRBJ1-1
size: -
D: TRBD1
V: TRBV6-5
DNA: TGTGCCAGCACCCCGACAGGGTCACCTACTGAAGCTTTCTTT
CDR3: CASTPTGSPTEAFF

J: TRBJ2-3
size: few
D: -
V: TRBV6-5
DNA: TGTACCAGCAGTCTAAATCCGCTACAGACAGATACGCAGTATTTT
CDR3: CTSSLNPLQTDTQYF

J: TRBJ2-3
size: few
D: TRBD2
V: TRBV9
DNA: TGTGCCAGCAGCGTAGAAGGTAGCGGGGGGAACACAGATACGCAGTATTTT
CDR3: CASSVEGSGGNTDTQYF

J: TRBJ1-5
size: few
D: TRBD1
V: TRBV6-5
DNA: TGTGCCAGCAGTTACCTCTCCGACAGGGTTAACAATCAGCCCCAGCATTTT
CDR3: CASSYLSDRVNNQPQHF

J: TRBJ2-3
size: -
D: TRBD2
V: TRBV20-1
DNA: TGCAGTGCTAGAGATCCCAAAGCGGGAGGGAGGGAGATACAAGATACGCAGTATTTT
CDR3: CSARDPKAGGREIQDTQYF

J: TRBJ1-1
size: -
D: -
V: TRBV21-1
DNA: TGTGCCAGCATGGGGGGGGGCGGCACTGAAGCTTTCTTT
CDR3: CASMGGGGTEAFF

J: TRBJ1-2
size: -
D: TRBD1
V: TRBV6-6
DNA: TGTGCCAGCAGTTACTTGGGACAGGGGGCCAATGGCTACACCTTC
CDR3: CASSYLGQGANGYTF

J: TRBJ2-1
size: -
D: -
V: TRBV5-6
DNA: TGTGCCAGCAGCTTTGGGACACACTCCTACAAGCAGTTCTTC
CDR3: CASSFGTHSYKQFF

J: TRBJ2-4
size: many
D: TRBD1
V: TRBV6-2/TRBV6-3
DNA: TGTGCCAGCAGTTACATAGTAACAGGGGTTGACAAAAACATTCAGTACTTC
CDR3: CASSYIVTGVDKNIQYF

J: TRBJ1-2
size: -
D: -
V: TRBV20-1
DNA: TGCAGTGCTAGTTCGGTAGCTAACTATGACTACACCTTC
CDR3: CSASSVANYDYTF

J: TRBJ2-7
size: many
D: TRBD2
V: TRBV20-1
DNA: TGCAGTGCTAGAGGGAGTAGCGGGGGGATTAGCTCCTACGAGCAGTACTTC
CDR3: CSARGSSGGISSYEQYF